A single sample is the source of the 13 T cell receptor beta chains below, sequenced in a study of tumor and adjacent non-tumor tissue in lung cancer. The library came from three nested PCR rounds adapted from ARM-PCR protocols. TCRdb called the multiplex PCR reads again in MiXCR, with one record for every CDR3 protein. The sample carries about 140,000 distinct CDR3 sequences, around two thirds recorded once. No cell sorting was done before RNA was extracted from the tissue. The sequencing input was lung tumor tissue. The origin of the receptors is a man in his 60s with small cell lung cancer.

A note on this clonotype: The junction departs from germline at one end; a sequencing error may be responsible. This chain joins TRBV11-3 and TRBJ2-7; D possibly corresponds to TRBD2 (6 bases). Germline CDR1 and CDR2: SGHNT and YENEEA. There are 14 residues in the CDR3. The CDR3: CANSKGTVPYEQCF. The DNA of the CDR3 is TGTGCCAACAGCAAAGGGACTGTCCCCTACGAGCAGTGCTTC. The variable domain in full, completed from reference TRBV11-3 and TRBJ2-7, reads EAGVVQSPRYKIIEKKQPVAFWCNPISGHNTLYWYLQNLGQGPELLIRYENEEAVDDSQLPKDRFSAERLKGVDSTLKIQPAELGDSAVYLCANSKGTVPYEQCFGPGTRLTVT.

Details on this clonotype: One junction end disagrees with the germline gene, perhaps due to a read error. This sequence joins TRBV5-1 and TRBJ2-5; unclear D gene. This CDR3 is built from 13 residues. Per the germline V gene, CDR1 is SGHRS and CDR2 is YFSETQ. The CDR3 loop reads CASSPGPQATQYF. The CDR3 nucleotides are TGCGCCAGCAGCCCTGGTCCCCAAGCGACCCAGTACTTC.

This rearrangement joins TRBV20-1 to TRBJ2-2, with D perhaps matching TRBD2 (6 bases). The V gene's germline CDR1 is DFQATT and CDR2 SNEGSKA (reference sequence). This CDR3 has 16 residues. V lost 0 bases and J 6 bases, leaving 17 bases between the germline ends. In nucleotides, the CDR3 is TGCAGTGCTAGAGACATGGGACTGCTCGGGTCCGGGGAGCTGTTTTTT. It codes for CSARDMGLLGSGELFF.

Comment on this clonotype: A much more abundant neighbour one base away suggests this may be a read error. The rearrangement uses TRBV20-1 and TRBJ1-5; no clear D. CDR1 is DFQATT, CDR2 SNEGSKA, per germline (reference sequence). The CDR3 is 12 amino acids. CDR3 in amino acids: CSARDGKQPQHF. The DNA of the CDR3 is TGCAGTGCGCGGGATGGCAAACAGCCCCAGCATTTT.

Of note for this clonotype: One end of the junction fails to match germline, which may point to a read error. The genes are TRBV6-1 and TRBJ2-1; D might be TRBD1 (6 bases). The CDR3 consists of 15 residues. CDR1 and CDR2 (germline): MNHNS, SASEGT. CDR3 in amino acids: CASSLRQVNDNQQFF. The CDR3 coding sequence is TGTGCAAGCAGTCTTCGACAGGTTAATGACAATCAGCAGTTCTTC.

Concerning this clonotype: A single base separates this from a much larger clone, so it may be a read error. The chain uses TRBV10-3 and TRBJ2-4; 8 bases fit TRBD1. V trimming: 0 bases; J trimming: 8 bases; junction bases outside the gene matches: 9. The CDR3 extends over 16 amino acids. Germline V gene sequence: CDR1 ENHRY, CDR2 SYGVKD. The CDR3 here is CAISESKAGGLDIQYF. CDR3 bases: TGTGCCATCAGTGAGTCGAAGGCAGGGGGCTTAGACATTCAGTACTTC.

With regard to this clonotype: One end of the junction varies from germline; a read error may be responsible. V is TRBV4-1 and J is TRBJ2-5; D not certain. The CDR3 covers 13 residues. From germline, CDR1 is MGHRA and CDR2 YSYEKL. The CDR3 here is CVSSVGSGETQYF. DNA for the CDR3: TGCGTCAGCAGCGTCGGATCCGGAGAGACCCAGTACTTC.

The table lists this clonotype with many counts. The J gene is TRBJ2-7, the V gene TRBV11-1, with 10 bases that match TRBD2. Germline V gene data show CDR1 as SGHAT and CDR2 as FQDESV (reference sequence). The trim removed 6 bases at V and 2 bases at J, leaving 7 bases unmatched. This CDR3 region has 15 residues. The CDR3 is CASSSTAGGPYEQYF. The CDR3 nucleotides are TGTGCCAGCAGTTCCACAGCGGGAGGGCCCTACGAGCAGTACTTC.

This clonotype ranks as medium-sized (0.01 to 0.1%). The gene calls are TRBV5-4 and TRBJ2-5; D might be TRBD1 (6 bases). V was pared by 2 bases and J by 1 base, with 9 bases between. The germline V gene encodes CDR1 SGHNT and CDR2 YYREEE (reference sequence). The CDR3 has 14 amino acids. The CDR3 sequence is CASSLVGAQETQYF. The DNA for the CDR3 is TGTGCCAGCAGCTTAGTGGGGGCCCAAGAGACCCAGTACTTC.

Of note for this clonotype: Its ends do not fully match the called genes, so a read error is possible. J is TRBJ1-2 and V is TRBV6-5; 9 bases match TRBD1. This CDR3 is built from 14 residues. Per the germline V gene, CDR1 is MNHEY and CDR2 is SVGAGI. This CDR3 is CDSSHRDREYGYTF. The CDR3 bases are TGTGACAGCAGCCATAGGGACAGGGAGTATGGCTACACCTTC.

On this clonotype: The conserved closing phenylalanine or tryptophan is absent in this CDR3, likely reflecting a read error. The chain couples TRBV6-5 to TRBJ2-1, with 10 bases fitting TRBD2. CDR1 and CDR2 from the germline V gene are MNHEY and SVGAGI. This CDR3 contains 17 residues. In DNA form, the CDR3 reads TGTGCAAGCAGTTACTCGATCTGCGGACTAGCGGACAATGAGCAGTTCTTA. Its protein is CASSYSICGLADNEQFL.

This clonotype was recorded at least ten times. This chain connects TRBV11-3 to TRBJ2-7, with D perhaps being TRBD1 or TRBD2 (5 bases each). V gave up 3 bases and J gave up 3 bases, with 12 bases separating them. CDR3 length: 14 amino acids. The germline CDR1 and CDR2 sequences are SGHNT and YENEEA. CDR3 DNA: TGTGCCAGCAGCTTCCCAGGGACCCACTACGAGCAGTACTTC. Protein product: CASSFPGTHYEQYF.

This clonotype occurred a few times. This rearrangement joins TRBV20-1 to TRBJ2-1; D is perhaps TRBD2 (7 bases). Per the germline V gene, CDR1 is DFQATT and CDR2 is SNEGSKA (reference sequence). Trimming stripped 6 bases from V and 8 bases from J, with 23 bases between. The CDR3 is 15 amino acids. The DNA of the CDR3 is TGCAGTGCCCCTCAGGGGAGCGGGATTGTCTATGAGCAGTTCTTC. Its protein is CSAPQGSGIVYEQFF.